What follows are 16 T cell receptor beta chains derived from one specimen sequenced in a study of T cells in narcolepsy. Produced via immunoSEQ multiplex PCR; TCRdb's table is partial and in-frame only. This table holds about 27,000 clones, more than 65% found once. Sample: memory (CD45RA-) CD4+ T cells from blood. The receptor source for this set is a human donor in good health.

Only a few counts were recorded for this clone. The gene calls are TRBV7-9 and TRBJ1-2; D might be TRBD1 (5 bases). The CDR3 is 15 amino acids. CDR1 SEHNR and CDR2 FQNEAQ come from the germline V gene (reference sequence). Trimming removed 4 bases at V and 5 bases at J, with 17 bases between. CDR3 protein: CASSSQGRLLYGYTF. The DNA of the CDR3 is TGTGCCAGCAGCTCCCAGGGACGGTTATTGTATGGCTACACCTTC.

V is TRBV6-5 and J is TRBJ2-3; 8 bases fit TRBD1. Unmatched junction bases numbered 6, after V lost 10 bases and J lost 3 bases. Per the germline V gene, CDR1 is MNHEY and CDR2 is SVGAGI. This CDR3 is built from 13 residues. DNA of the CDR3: TGTGCCATTACGGACAGGGCTACAGATACGCAGTATTTT. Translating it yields CAITDRATDTQYF.

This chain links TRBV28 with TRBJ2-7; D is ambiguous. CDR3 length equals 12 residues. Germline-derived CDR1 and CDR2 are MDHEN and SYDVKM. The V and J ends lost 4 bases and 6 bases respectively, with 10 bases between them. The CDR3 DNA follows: TGTGCCAGCAGTTCTATCATCCCCGAGCAGTACTTC. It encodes CASSSIIPEQYF.

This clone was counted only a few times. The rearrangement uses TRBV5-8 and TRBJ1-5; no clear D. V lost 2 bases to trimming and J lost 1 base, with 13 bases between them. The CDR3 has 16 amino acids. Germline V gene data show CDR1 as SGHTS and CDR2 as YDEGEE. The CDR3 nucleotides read TGTGCCAGCAGCTTTTACTCAGAGCAAAGCAATCAGCCCCAGCATTTT. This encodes CASSFYSEQSNQPQHF.

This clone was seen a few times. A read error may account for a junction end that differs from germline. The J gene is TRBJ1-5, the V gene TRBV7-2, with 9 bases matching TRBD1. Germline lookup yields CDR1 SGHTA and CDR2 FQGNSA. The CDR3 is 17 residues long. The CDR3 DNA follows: TGCGCCAGCAGCCAAGATTCCGCACAGGGGGCCTATCAGCCCCAGCATTTT. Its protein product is CASSQDSAQGAYQPQHF.

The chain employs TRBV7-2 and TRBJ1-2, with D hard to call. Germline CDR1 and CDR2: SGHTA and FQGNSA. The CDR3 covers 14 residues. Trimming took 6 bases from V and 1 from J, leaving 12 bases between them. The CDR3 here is CASRSIGGNYGYTF. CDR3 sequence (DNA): TGTGCCAGCAGGAGTATCGGTGGTAACTATGGCTACACCTTC.

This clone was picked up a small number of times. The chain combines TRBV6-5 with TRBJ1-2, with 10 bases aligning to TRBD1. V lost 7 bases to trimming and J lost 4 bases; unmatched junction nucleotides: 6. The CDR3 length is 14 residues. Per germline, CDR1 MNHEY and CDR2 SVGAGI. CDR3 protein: CASTPGQGIYGYTF. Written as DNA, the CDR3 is TGTGCCAGCACCCCGGGACAGGGGATCTATGGCTACACCTTC.

This chain's CDR3 is CASSLWGAGTDTQYF. The CDR3 nucleotides are TGTGCCAGCAGCTTATGGGGGGCTGGCACAGATACGCAGTATTTT. The V gene is TRBV5-6, the J gene TRBJ2-3; D is possibly TRBD1 or TRBD2 (6 bases each). CDR1 and CDR2 from the germline V gene are SGHDT and YYEEEE. V was clipped by 2 bases and J by 1 base, with 11 bases between them. There are 15 residues in the CDR3.

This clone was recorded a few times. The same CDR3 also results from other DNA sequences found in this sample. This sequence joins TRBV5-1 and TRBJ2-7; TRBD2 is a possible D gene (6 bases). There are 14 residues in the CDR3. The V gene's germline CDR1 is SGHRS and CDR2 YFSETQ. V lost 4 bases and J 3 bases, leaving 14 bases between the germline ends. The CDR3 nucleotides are TGCGCCAGCAGCCCCAACCTGGGGGGCTACGAGCAGTACTTC. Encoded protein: CASSPNLGGYEQYF.

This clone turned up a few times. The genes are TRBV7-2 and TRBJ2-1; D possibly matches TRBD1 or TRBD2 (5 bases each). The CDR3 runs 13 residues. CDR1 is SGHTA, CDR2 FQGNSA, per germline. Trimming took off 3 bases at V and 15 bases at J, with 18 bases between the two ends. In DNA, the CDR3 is TGTGCCAGCAGCTTGGGGACCACACCGTTTCGGTTCTTC. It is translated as CASSLGTTPFRFF. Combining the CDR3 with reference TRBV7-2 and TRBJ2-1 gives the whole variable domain GAGVSQSPSNKVTEKGKDVELRCDPISGHTALYWYRQSLGQGLEFLIYFQGNSAPDKSGLPSDRFSAERTGGSVSTLTIQRTQQEDSAVYLCASSLGTTPFRFFGPGTRLTVL.

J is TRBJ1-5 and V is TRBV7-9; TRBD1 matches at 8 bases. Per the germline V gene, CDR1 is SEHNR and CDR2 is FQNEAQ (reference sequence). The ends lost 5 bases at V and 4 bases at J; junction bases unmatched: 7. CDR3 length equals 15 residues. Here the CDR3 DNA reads TGTGCCAGCAGCGGACAGGGAAGTGGGAATCAGCCCCAGCATTTT. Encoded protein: CASSGQGSGNQPQHF.

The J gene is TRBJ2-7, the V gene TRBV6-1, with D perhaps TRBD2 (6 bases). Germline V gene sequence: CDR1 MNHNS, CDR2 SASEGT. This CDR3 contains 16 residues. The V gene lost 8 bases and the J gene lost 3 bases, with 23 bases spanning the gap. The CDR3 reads CASGEVSGVRLYEQYF. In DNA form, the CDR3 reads TGTGCCAGCGGAGAAGTTAGCGGTGTACGTCTCTACGAGCAGTACTTC.

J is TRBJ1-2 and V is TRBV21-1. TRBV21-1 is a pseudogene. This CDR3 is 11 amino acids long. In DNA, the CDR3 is TGTGCCAGCAGCCCCCGGCAGGGCTACACCTTC. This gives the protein CASSPRQGYTF.

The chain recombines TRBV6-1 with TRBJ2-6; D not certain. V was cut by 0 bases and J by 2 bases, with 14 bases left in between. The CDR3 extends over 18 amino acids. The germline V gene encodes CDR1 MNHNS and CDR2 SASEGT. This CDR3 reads CASSEALRSSPGANVLTF. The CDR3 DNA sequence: TGTGCCAGCAGTGAAGCGCTAAGGTCCTCACCTGGGGCCAACGTCCTGACTTTC.

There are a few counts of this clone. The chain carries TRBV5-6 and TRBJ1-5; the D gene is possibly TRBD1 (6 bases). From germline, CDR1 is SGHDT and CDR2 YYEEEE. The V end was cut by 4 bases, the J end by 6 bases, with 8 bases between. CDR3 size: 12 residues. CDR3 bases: TGTGCCAGCAGCCGCAGGGGTCAGCCCCAGCATTTT. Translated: CASSRRGQPQHF.

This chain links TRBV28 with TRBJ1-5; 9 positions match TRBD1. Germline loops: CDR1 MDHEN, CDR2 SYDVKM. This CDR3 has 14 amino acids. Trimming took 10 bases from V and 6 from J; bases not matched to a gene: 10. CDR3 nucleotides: TGTGCCATCCACGCCGGACAGGGGAGTCAGCCCCAGCATTTT. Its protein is CAIHAGQGSQPQHF. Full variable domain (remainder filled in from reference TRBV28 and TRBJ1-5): DVKVTQSSRYLVKRTGEKVFLECVQDMDHENMFWYRQDPGLGLRLIYFSYDVKMKEKGDIPEGYSVSREKKERFSLILESASTNQTSMYLCAIHAGQGSQPQHFGDGTRLSIL.